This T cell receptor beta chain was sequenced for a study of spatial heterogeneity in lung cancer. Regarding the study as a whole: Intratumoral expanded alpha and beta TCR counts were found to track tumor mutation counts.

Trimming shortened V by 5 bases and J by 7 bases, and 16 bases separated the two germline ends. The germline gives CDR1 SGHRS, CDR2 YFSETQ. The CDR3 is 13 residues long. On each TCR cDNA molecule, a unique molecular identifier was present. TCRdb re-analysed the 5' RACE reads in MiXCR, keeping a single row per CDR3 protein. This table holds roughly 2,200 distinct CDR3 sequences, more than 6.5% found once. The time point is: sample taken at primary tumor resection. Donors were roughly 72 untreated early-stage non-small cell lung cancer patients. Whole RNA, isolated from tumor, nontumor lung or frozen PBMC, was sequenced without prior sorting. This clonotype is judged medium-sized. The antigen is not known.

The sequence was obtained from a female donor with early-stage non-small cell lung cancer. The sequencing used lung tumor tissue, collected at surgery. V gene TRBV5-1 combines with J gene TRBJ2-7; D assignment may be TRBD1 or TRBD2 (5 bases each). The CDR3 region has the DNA TGCGCCAGCAGTTCGGGACCCGGGCGGGAGCAGTACTTC. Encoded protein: CASSSGPGREQYF.